This is a list of T cell receptor beta chains from one sample in a study of early T cells in non-severe SARS-CoV-2 infection. From the 5' RACE reads, TCRdb called clonotypes with MiXCR, one entry per CDR3 protein. The data hold nearly 95,000 distinct CDR3 sequences, with about 15% observed a single time. Sequenced here: whole blood, sampled at baseline. The receptor source for this set is an adult who was a healthcare worker with PCR-confirmed SARS-CoV-2 infection or an uninfected control (not recorded which). The CDR3 runs from the conserved cysteine through the conserved F or W. A D gene is named only where the DNA matches it firmly. Not every row has a clone size; where given, it reads once, few, many or a size class.

>TRBV2|few|TRBJ2-1|-
TGTGCCAGCGAAGAGCGGGCCCGCGCGAATGAGCAGTTCTTC
CASEERARANEQFF
>TRBV28|many|TRBJ2-7|TRBD2
TGTGCCAGCAGCCGGCCCCGGACTAGCAGCTACGAGCAGTACTTC
CASSRPRTSSYEQYF
>TRBV7-2|few|TRBJ2-7|TRBD1
TGTGCCAGCAGCTGGACAGGGGCCCCGAGCTACGAGCAGTACTTC
CASSWTGAPSYEQYF
>TRBV12-3/TRBV12-4|few|TRBJ1-6|-
TGTGCCAGCAGTGTAAGGATTGCTTCACCCCTCCACTTT
CASSVRIASPLHF
>TRBV7-2|-|TRBJ1-1|-
TGTGCCAGCAGCGCTCTTAGCTACACTGAAGCTTTCTTT
CASSALSYTEAFF
>TRBV20-1|-|TRBJ2-1|-
TGCAGCCGGCCCGGGAACGGGTATGAGCAGTTCTTC
CSRPGNGYEQFF
>TRBV3-1|few|TRBJ2-3|TRBD2
TGTGCCAGCAGCCACTACCTTGGGGACTACCCCACAGATACGCAGTATTTT
CASSHYLGDYPTDTQYF
>TRBV7-9|few|TRBJ1-3|-
TGTGCCAGCAGCCCCCCTGGAAACACCATATATTTT
CASSPPGNTIYF
>TRBV6-2/TRBV6-3|-|TRBJ2-5|-
TGTGCCAGCAGTTTTTTGAGTCGGCAAGAGACCCAGTACTTC
CASSFLSRQETQYF
>TRBV20-1|-|TRBJ2-3|-
TGCAGTGCTAGCCTCAGAGGGACTAGCACAGATACGCAGTATTTT
CSASLRGTSTDTQYF
>TRBV10-1|many|TRBJ2-7|TRBD1
TGCGCCATTCGACAGGGGGCCTACGAGCAGTACTTC
CAIRQGAYEQYF
>TRBV20-1|many|TRBJ2-7|-
TGCAGTGCTAGAGGCCCTAGGGACTACGAGCAGTACTTC
CSARGPRDYEQYF
>TRBV20-1|many|TRBJ2-5|TRBD2
TGCAGTGCTTCGACTAGCGGGCGATTTCAAGAGACCCAGTACTTC
CSASTSGRFQETQYF
>TRBV5-1|many|TRBJ2-7|-
TGCGCCAGCAGCTTCGAGGTAGCTGGCGGCGAGCAGTACTTC
CASSFEVAGGEQYF
>TRBV11-2|many|TRBJ2-7|TRBD2
TGTGCCAGCAGCTTAGACGGACTAGCGTCCTACGAGCAGTACTTC
CASSLDGLASYEQYF
>TRBV28|-|TRBJ2-2|-
TGTGCCAGCATTAATTCAGGCCCGAACACCGGGGAGCTGTTTTTT
CASINSGPNTGELFF
>TRBV4-1|many|TRBJ2-1|TRBD2
TGCGCCAGCAGCCAAGACCGGGGACTAGCGGGGCATGAGCAGTTCTTC
CASSQDRGLAGHEQFF
>TRBV6-6|many|TRBJ2-7|TRBD1
TGTGCCAGCAGTTACGTGACAGGGTCCGAGCAGTACTTC
CASSYVTGSEQYF
>TRBV9|few|TRBJ2-6|-
TGTGCCAGCAGCGTTGGGTCCCGGTTCTCTGGGGCCAACGTCCTGACTTTC
CASSVGSRFSGANVLTF
>TRBV20-1|many|TRBJ2-5|-
TGCAGTGCTAGAATCGGGGAGACCCAGTACTTC
CSARIGETQYF
>TRBV5-1|-|TRBJ2-1|TRBD2
TGCGCCAGCAGCTCTAGACTAGCGGGAGGGAATAATGAGCAGTTCTTC
CASSSRLAGGNNEQFF
>TRBV11-2|few|TRBJ2-3|-
TGTGCCAGCAGCTTAGACTTAGATATGGCAGATACGCAGTATTTT
CASSLDLDMADTQYF
>TRBV28|few|TRBJ1-2|TRBD1
TGTGCCAGCAGCCCCGACGGGACAGGTTATCGCCGTGGCTACACCTTC
CASSPDGTGYRRGYTF
>TRBV5-1|few|TRBJ2-5|-
TGCGCCAGCAGCCCCCAACCCCAAGAGACCCAGTACTTC
CASSPQPQETQYF
>TRBV28|few|TRBJ2-3|-
TGTGCCAGCAGTTTTAGGAAAACAGATACGCAGTATTTT
CASSFRKTDTQYF
>TRBV18|few|TRBJ1-4|-
TGTGCCAGCTCATCCGGGGCAGCTAATGAAAAACTGTTTTTT
CASSSGAANEKLFF
>TRBV7-2|many|TRBJ2-1|TRBD2
TGTGCCAGCAGCCCCAGTCCTACTAGCGGGAGGGCCATTGAGCAGTTCTTC
CASSPSPTSGRAIEQFF
>TRBV20-1|many|TRBJ2-7|-
TGCAGTGCTAGTGGTTCTGCCCGGGTCTACGAGCAGTACTTC
CSASGSARVYEQYF
>TRBV3-1|-|TRBJ2-1|TRBD1
TGTGCCAGCAGCCAATGGAGACAGGGACCAAACAATGAGCAGTTCTTC
CASSQWRQGPNNEQFF
>TRBV20-1|many|TRBJ2-7|-
TGCAGTGTAGAGAGTAACGAGCAGTACTTC
CSVESNEQYF
>TRBV30|few|TRBJ2-5|-
TGTGCCTGGAGTGGAGGATGGACGGTCCAGACCCAGTACTTC
CAWSGGWTVQTQYF
>TRBV19|-|TRBJ2-2|-
TGTGCCAGTAGTATCAACTCGGCCGGGGAGCTGTTTTTT
CASSINSAGELFF
>TRBV6-6|many|TRBJ2-3|-
TGTGCCAGCAGTTACTCCTATTGGGATACGCAGTATTTT
CASSYSYWDTQYF
>TRBV9|few|TRBJ2-1|TRBD2
TGTGCCAGCAGCCTACCCCGGGGACTAGACCAAGCCTACAATGAGCAGTTCTTC
CASSLPRGLDQAYNEQFF
>TRBV28|-|TRBJ2-1|TRBD1
TGTGCCGGAGGGACAGGAGATGAGCAGTTCTTC
CAGGTGDEQFF
>TRBV28|-|TRBJ2-2|-
TGTGCCAGCAGGTGGTCAGGAGTCACCGGGGAGCTGTTTTTT
CASRWSGVTGELFF
>TRBV4-3|few|TRBJ1-4|-
TGCGCCAGCAGCCAAGACCTCGTCCGGACTCCGGGAAAACTGTTTTTT
CASSQDLVRTPGKLFF
>TRBV28|few|TRBJ2-7|-
TGTGCCAGCAGTTCCCCCTCCTACGAGCAGTACTTC
CASSSPSYEQYF
>TRBV12-3/TRBV12-4|many|TRBJ1-1|-
TGTGCCAGCAGTTTTGGCAGCTCAAACACTGAAGCTTTCTTT
CASSFGSSNTEAFF
>TRBV24-1|many|TRBJ2-1|-
TGTGCCACCAGTGATCCGACGGGCCGGGATTCCTACAATGAGCAGTTCTTC
CATSDPTGRDSYNEQFF
>TRBV7-2|many|TRBJ1-2|-
TGTGCCAGCAGCTTAGCGCAGAGGGGATACTACACCTTC
CASSLAQRGYYTF
>TRBV29-1|-|TRBJ2-5|-
TGCAGCGTTGCGAGGGCCCGAAAAGAGACCCAGTACTTC
CSVARARKETQYF
>TRBV3-1|many|TRBJ2-3|-
TGTGCCAGCAGCCAAATCGGGAGTAGCACAGATACGCAGTATTTT
CASSQIGSSTDTQYF
>TRBV7-9|-|TRBJ2-1|-
TGTGCCAGCAGCTTAGACACCTCCTACAATGAGCAGTTCTTC
CASSLDTSYNEQFF
>TRBV5-4|few|TRBJ2-3|TRBD1
TGTGCCAGCAGTACGGCTCGGACAGGGGGCCTTACAGATACGCAGTATTTT
CASSTARTGGLTDTQYF
>TRBV6-1|-|TRBJ2-7|-
TGTGCCAGCAGTGAATGGGTAGGGAACGAGCAGTACTTC
CASSEWVGNEQYF
>TRBV5-1|few|TRBJ2-1|-
TGCGCCAGCAGCTTGACTCGGATGGGCAATGAGCAGTTCTTC
CASSLTRMGNEQFF
>TRBV30|-|TRBJ2-6|TRBD1
TGTGCCGTCTACAGGGGGCTCGGGCTAGGGGCCAACGTCCTGACTTTC
CAVYRGLGLGANVLTF
>TRBV6-5|-|TRBJ2-6|-
TGTGCCAGCAGTTATCCTGGGGCCAACGTCCTGACTTTC
CASSYPGANVLTF
>TRBV24-1|-|TRBJ2-7|TRBD1
TGTGCCACCAGTGATTTATCTACAGGGGCCCGACGCTGCGAACAGTACTTC
CATSDLSTGARRCEQYF
>TRBV12-3/TRBV12-4|-|TRBJ2-7|TRBD2
TGTGCCAGCACCCTAGCTAGCGGGAGCTCCTACGAGCAGTACTTC
CASTLASGSSYEQYF
>TRBV10-3|few|TRBJ2-5|-
TGTGCCATCAGTGCGGGGACGGATGGGACCCAGTACTTC
CAISAGTDGTQYF
>TRBV12-3/TRBV12-4|many|TRBJ1-5|-
TGTGCCAGCAGTTTATTGGAGGCCCAGCCCCAGCATTTT
CASSLLEAQPQHF
>TRBV7-6|few|TRBJ2-3|-
TGTGCCAGCAGCATGGGACTCCCGCAAGATACGCAGTATTTT
CASSMGLPQDTQYF
>TRBV2|few|TRBJ2-7|TRBD2
TGTGCCAATATTTTAGCGGGAGCGATGCCTGGTGAGCAGTACTTC
CANILAGAMPGEQYF
>TRBV5-6|-|TRBJ2-1|TRBD1
TGTGCCAGCAGCTGGGGGCCGGGACAGAACAATGAGCAGTTCTTC
CASSWGPGQNNEQFF
>TRBV9|few|TRBJ2-1|-
TGTGCCAGCAGCGCTTCGGAGGGCTCCTACAATGAGCAGTTCTTC
CASSASEGSYNEQFF
>TRBV10-1|-|TRBJ1-1|TRBD1
TGCGCCAGCGGACAGGGGAGTTTCGGCACTGAAGCTTTCTTT
CASGQGSFGTEAFF
>TRBV7-9|few|TRBJ2-1|TRBD2
TGTGCCAGCACGGGACTAGCGGGAGGGAGATGGAATGAGCAGTTCTTC
CASTGLAGGRWNEQFF